Sequencing of this T cell receptor beta chain was carried out in a study of siplizumab effects on memory and regulatory T cells. Germline lookup yields CDR1 LNHNV and CDR2 YYDKDF (reference sequence). V lost 4 bases to trimming and J lost 2 bases; unmatched junction nucleotides: 8. The CDR3 runs 15 residues. Assays captured about 10^5 TCR templates per sample. Libraries were prepared by immunoSEQ multiplex PCR; TCRdb keeps only in-frame clonotypes and omits some of them. This sample has 50,000 or so clones; 95% to 98% occur once, and the top ten carry under 0.7%. Sequences were obtained from naive CD4+ T cells sorted from blood. The source of this sequence is a human donor in good health. V and J are TRBV15 and TRBJ2-7, with 7 positions matching TRBD2. For the CDR3, the DNA is TGTGCCACCAGCAACTCGCCTAGCGGAGCCTACGAGCAGTACTTC. The encoded protein is CATSNSPSGAYEQYF.